One sample yielded the 5 T cell receptor beta chains listed below, sequenced in a study of graft-versus-host responses after intestinal transplantation. Produced via immunoSEQ multiplex PCR; TCRdb's table is partial and in-frame only. The sample includes around 39,000 clones, roughly 93% of them seen just once. The sequencing used PBMCs, collected roughly 780 days after intestinal transplantation. The source is a human patient who received an intestinal transplant, so some T cells may come from the graft donor.

CDR3 DNA: TGTGCCAGCACCCGGACGGACTATAGCAATCAGCCCCAGCATTTT. This codes for CASTRTDYSNQPQHF. J is TRBJ1-5 and V is TRBV6-1; no clear D gene. Germline V gene lookup returns CDR1 MNHNS and CDR2 SASEGT. The CDR3 has 15 amino acids. Trimming pared 7 bases from V and 0 bases from J, leaving 13 bases between.

This sequence joins TRBV21-1 and TRBJ1-2. TRBV21-1 is a known pseudogene. The length of the CDR3 is 14 residues. CDR3 protein: CASSMGMFDYGYTF. Written as DNA, the CDR3 is TGTGCCAGCAGCATGGGGATGTTTGACTATGGCTACACCTTC.

In nucleotides, the CDR3 is TGTGCCAGCAGCTTAGGAACAGAGTACACCTTC. It yields the protein CASSLGTEYTF. The genes are TRBV7-9 and TRBJ1-2; D unclear. There are 11 residues in the CDR3. The V end lost 1 base, the J end lost 11 bases, and 8 bases lay between the germline ends. Germline assignment: CDR1 SEHNR and CDR2 FQNEAQ (reference sequence). Full variable domain (missing parts from reference TRBV7-9 and TRBJ1-2): DTGVSQNPRHKITKRGQNVTFRCDPISEHNRLYWYRQTLGQGPEFLTYFQNEAQLEKSRLLSDRFSAERPKGSFSTLEIQRTEQGDSAMYLCASSLGTEYTFGSGTRLTVV.

This rearrangement joins TRBV20-1 to TRBJ2-7, with D hard to call. The CDR3 runs 11 residues. V lost 5 bases, J lost 0 bases, and 5 bases lay in between. Germline V lookup: CDR1 DFQATT, CDR2 SNEGSKA (reference sequence). The CDR3 coding sequence is TGCAGTGCTCTGAGCTCCTACGAGCAGTACTTC. Its translation: CSALSSYEQYF.

The chain uses TRBV29-1 and TRBJ2-7; 9 nucleotides match TRBD2. V gave up 4 bases and J gave up 5 bases; unmatched junction bases: 6. The germline V gene encodes CDR1 SQVTM and CDR2 ANQGSEA. The CDR3 covers 13 residues. The CDR3 reads CSVVAGGPNEQYF. The DNA of the CDR3 is TGCAGCGTTGTGGCGGGAGGGCCTAACGAGCAGTACTTC.